The 12 T cell receptor beta chains below come from one sample, sequenced in a study of cytomegalovirus exposure and HLA in healthy donors. This PCR relied on a set of 60 Vbeta primers and 13 Jbeta primers. Here immunoSEQ multiplex PCR was the method, and the copy in TCRdb shows in-frame clones only, minus some. The data contain about 43,000 clones, roughly 60% of them singletons. Sequencing input: PBMCs. All receptors come from a human donor in good health.

The chain has TRBV4-2 and TRBJ1-5; D not certain. The CDR3 contains 15 residues. Germline CDR1 is LGHNA and CDR2 is YNFKEQ. V lost 0 bases, J lost 6 bases, and 12 bases lay in between. In DNA, the CDR3 is TGTGCCAGCAGCCAAGATCCGAGGGAAGGTCAGCCCCAGCATTTT. This sequence encodes CASSQDPREGQPQHF.

This clone has only one observation. The CDR3 region is CASSQVGLRANEKLFF. Here the CDR3 DNA reads TGCGCCAGCAGCCAAGTGGGATTGAGGGCTAATGAAAAACTGTTTTTT. The gene calls are TRBV4-1 and TRBJ1-4; the D is unclear. The CDR3 is 16 residues long. Germline V gene data show CDR1 as MGHRA and CDR2 as YSYEKL. V was shortened by 1 base and J by 3 bases, with 12 bases between the two germline ends.

J is TRBJ1-3 and V is TRBV2, with D perhaps TRBD1 (6 bases). V dropped 6 bases and J dropped 4 bases, with 16 bases sitting between them. The germline V gene has CDR1 SNHLY and CDR2 FYNNEI. The CDR3 covers 15 residues. The CDR3 spells CASSRQDGRGNTIYF. The CDR3 DNA is TGTGCCAGCAGCAGACAGGACGGCCGCGGAAACACCATATATTTT.

The chain uses TRBV11-2 and TRBJ2-1; TRBD1 matches 7 bases. There are 15 residues in the CDR3. The trim removed 5 bases at V and 2 bases at J, leaving 6 bases unmatched. CDR1 SGHAT and CDR2 FQNNGV come from the germline V gene. The CDR3 nucleotides read TGTGCCAGCAGCCCGGGACAGCAAACCTACAATGAGCAGTTCTTC. Its protein product is CASSPGQQTYNEQFF.

The chain combines TRBV6-1 with TRBJ1-2; D perhaps matches TRBD1 (5 bases). Germline CDR1 MNHNS, CDR2 SASEGT. V dropped 6 bases and J dropped 4 bases, with 9 bases sitting between them. The CDR3 sequence is 12 residues long. CDR3 loop: CASSFQGYGYTF. DNA of the CDR3: TGTGCCAGCAGCTTCCAGGGCTATGGCTACACCTTC.

This clone was counted between two and nine times. V and J are TRBV7-2 and TRBJ1-2; no clear D gene. Between the trimmed V and J ends, which lost 4 bases and 6 bases, there was a span of 18 bases. The CDR3 consists of 15 residues. In germline, CDR1 is SGHTA, CDR2 FQGNSA. CDR3 DNA: TGTGCCAGCAGCTCTACCACTGCCAACTATGATGGCTACACCTTC. Residues: CASSSTTANYDGYTF.

This clone was observed a single time. The chain couples TRBV2 to TRBJ1-2; 9 bases are shared with TRBD1. Germline CDR1 and CDR2: SNHLY and FYNNEI. The trim removed 8 bases at V and 2 bases at J, leaving 6 bases unmatched. The CDR3 has 14 residues. The CDR3 nucleotides read TGTGCCAGCGCCCCGACAGGGGGAAACTATGGCTACACCTTC. It translates to CASAPTGGNYGYTF. The whole variable domain, remainder taken from reference TRBV2 and TRBJ1-2, is EPEVTQTPSHQVTQMGQEVILRCVPISNHLYFYWYRQILGQKVEFLVSFYNNEISEKSEIFDDQFSVERPDGSNFTLKIRSTKLEDSAMYFCASAPTGGNYGYTFGSGTRLTVV.

The genes are TRBV5-4 and TRBJ1-2; weak D call: TRBD1 (5 bases). CDR3 length: 14 residues. Trimming left V 6 bases short and J 4 bases short, with 16 bases between. Germline V gene lookup returns CDR1 SGHNT and CDR2 YYREEE (reference sequence). In DNA form, the CDR3 reads TGTGCCAGCACAAATGGGGGGGGTTTCTATGGCTACACCTTC. Residues: CASTNGGGFYGYTF.

The V and J genes are TRBV6-5 and TRBJ1-3; D is uncertain. In germline, CDR1 is MNHEY, CDR2 SVGAGI. The CDR3 is 14 residues long. V lost 1 base, J lost 0 bases, and 4 bases lay in between. CDR3 in amino acids: CASSYYGSGNTIYF. The CDR3, as DNA: TGTGCCAGCAGTTACTACGGCTCTGGAAACACCATATATTTT.

The CDR3 reads CAWSVRQGYGYTF. Written as DNA, the CDR3 is TGTGCCTGGAGTGTACGACAGGGATACGGCTACACCTTC. This sequence joins TRBV30 and TRBJ1-2, with TRBD1 identical over 7 bases. V lost 0 bases and J lost 8; bases outside the gene matches: 6. The CDR3 is 13 amino acids. Germline CDR1 is GTSNPN and CDR2 is SVGIG (reference sequence). The complete variable domain, with remaining parts taken from reference TRBV30 and TRBJ1-2, reads SQTIHQWPATLVQPVGSPLSLECTVEGTSNPNLYWYRQAAGRGLQLLFYSVGIGQISSEVPQNLSASRPQDRQFILSSKKLLLSDSGFYLCAWSVRQGYGYTFGSGTRLTVV.

V is TRBV4-1 and J is TRBJ1-4; 9 bases agree with TRBD1. The CDR3 has 15 amino acids. Germline V lookup: CDR1 MGHRA, CDR2 YSYEKL. Trimming at V came to 4 bases and at J to 8 bases, leaving 8 bases not matched to a gene. CDR3 DNA sequence: TGCGCCAGCAGCCCAAAGAGGGACAGGGTCGAAAAACTGTTTTTT. Translated, it gives CASSPKRDRVEKLFF.

This clone was detected only a few times. This chain connects TRBV2 to TRBJ1-2; 9 bases line up with TRBD1. This CDR3 contains 15 residues. Germline V gene data show CDR1 as SNHLY and CDR2 as FYNNEI. V shed 5 bases and J 2 bases; nucleotides not matched to a gene: 6. The CDR3 reads CASSLEQGANYGYTF. The CDR3 DNA reads as TGTGCCAGCAGTCTCGAACAGGGGGCGAACTATGGCTACACCTTC.